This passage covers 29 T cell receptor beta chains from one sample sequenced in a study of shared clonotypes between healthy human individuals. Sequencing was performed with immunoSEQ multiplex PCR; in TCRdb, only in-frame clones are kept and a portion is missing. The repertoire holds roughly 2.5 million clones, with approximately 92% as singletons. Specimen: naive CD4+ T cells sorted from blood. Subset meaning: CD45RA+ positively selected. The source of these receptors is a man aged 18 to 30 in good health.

This CDR3 is CASSEGVNTGELFF. The CDR3 DNA is TGTGCCAGCAGCGAGGGGGTGAACACCGGGGAGCTGTTTTTT. The chain is built from TRBV9 and TRBJ2-2; the D gene is possibly TRBD1 (6 bases). Trimming stripped 3 bases from V and 1 base from J, with 7 bases between. CDR3 length: 14 residues. Germline CDR1 reads SGDLS; CDR2 reads YYNGEE. Based on the CDR3 plus reference TRBV9 and TRBJ2-2, the full variable domain is DSGVTQTPKHLITATGQRVTLRCSPRSGDLSVYWYQQSLDQGLQFLIQYYNGEERAKGNILERFSAQQFPDLHSELNLSSLELGDSALYFCASSEGVNTGELFFGEGSRLTVL.

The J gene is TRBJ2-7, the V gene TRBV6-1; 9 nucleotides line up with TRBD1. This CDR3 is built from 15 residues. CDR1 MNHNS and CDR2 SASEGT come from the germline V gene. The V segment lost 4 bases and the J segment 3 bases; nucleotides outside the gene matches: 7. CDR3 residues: CASSVPGQGYYEQYF. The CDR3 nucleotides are TGTGCCAGCAGTGTCCCGGGACAGGGATACTACGAGCAGTACTTC.

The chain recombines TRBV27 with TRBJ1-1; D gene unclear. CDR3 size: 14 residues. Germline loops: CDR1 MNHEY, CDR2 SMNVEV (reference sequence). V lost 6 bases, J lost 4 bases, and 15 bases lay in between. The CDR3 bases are TGTGCCAGCAGCGCTTTCGCCTACGGCACTGAAGCTTTCTTT. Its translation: CASSAFAYGTEAFF.

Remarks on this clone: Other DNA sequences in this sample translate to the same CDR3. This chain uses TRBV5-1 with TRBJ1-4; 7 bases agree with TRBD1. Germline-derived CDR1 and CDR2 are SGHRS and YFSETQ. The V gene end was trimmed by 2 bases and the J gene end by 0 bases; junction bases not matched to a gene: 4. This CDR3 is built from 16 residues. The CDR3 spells CASSLGQVATNEKLFF. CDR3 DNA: TGCGCCAGCAGCTTAGGACAGGTTGCAACTAATGAAAAACTGTTTTTT. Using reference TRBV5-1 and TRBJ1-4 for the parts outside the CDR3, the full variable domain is KAGVTQTPRYLIKTRGQQVTLSCSPISGHRSVSWYQQTPGQGLQFLFEYFSETQRNKGNFPGRFSGRQFSNSRSEMNVSTLELGDSALYLCASSLGQVATNEKLFFGSGTQLSVL.

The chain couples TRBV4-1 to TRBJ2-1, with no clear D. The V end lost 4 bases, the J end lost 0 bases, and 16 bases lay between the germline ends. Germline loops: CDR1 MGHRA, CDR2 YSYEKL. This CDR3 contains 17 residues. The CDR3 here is CASSLLPGEFSYNEQFF. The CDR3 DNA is TGCGCCAGCAGCCTCCTTCCTGGGGAATTCTCCTACAATGAGCAGTTCTTC.

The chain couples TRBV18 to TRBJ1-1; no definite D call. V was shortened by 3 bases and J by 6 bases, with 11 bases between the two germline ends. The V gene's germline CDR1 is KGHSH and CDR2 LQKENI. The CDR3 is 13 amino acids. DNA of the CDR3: TGTGCCAGCTCACCTGGAGTCTACCCTGAAGCTTTCTTT. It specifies CASSPGVYPEAFF.

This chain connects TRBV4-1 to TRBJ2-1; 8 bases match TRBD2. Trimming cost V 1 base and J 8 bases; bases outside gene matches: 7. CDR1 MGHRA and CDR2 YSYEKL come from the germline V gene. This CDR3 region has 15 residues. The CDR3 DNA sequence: TGCGCCAGCAGCCAAGTCGGACTAGCTAGGGATGAGCAGTTCTTC. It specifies CASSQVGLARDEQFF.

The CDR3 coding sequence is TGTGCCAGCACATACCGGGACTCCGGGGAGCTGTTTTTT. Translated: CASTYRDSGELFF. J is TRBJ2-2 and V is TRBV5-4, with TRBD2 as a possible D gene (6 bases). This CDR3 has 13 amino acids. Between the trimmed V and J ends, which lost 6 bases and 6 bases, there was a span of 12 bases. Germline CDR1 and CDR2: SGHNT and YYREEE (reference sequence).

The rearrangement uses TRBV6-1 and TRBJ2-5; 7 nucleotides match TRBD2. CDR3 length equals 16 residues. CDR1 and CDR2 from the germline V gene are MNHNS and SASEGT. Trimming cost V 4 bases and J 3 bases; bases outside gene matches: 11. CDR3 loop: CASSAPRPGRKETQYF. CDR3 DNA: TGTGCCAGCAGTGCCCCCCGCCCCGGGAGGAAAGAGACCCAGTACTTC.

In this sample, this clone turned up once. DNA for the CDR3: TGTGCCATCAGTGAGACAATTTACGAGCAGTACTTC. Protein: CAISETIYEQYF. V is TRBV10-3 and J is TRBJ2-7; D unresolved. Germline-derived CDR1 and CDR2 are ENHRY and SYGVKD. There are 12 residues in the CDR3. Between the trimmed V and J ends, which lost 2 bases and 4 bases, there was a span of 6 bases.

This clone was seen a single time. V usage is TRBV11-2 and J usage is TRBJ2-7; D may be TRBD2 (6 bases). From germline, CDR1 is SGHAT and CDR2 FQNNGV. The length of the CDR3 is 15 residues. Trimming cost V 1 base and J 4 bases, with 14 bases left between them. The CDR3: CASSLVGRRSYEQYF. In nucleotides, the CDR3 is TGTGCCAGCAGCTTAGTAGGGAGGAGGAGTTACGAGCAGTACTTC.

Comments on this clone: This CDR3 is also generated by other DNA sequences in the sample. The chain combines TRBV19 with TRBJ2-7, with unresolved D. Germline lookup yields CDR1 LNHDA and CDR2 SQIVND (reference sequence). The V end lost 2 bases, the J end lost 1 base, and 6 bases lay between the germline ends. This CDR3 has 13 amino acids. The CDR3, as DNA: TGTGCCAGTAGTATACAGTCTTCCTACGAGCAGTACTTC. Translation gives CASSIQSSYEQYF.

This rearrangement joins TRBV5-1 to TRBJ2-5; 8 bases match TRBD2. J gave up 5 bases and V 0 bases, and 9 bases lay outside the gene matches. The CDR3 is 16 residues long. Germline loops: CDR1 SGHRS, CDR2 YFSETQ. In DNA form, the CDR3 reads TGCGCCAGCAGCTTGGCCGGGGGGGCCGATTACGAGACCCAGTACTTC. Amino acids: CASSLAGGADYETQYF. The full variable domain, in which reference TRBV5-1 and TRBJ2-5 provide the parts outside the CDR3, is KAGVTQTPRYLIKTRGQQVTLSCSPISGHRSVSWYQQTPGQGLQFLFEYFSETQRNKGNFPGRFSGRQFSNSRSEMNVSTLELGDSALYLCASSLAGGADYETQYFGPGTRLLVL.

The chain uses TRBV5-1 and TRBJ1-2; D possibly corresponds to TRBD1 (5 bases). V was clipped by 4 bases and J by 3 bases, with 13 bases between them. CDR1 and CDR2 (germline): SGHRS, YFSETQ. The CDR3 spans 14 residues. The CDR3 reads CASSRTPSDYGYTF. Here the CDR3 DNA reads TGCGCCAGCAGCCGGACACCCTCGGACTATGGCTACACCTTC.

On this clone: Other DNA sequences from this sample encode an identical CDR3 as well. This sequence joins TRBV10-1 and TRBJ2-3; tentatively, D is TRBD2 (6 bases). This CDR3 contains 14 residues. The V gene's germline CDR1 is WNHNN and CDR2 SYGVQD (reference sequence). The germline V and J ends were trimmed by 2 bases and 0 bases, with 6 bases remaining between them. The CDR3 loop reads CASSEGGSTDTQYF. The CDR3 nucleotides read TGCGCCAGCAGTGAGGGGGGGAGCACAGATACGCAGTATTTT.

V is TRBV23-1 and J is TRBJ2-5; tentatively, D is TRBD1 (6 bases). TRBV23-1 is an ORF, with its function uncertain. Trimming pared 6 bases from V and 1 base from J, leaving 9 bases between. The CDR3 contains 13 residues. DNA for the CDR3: TGCGCCAGCAGCCACAGGGTCCAAGAGACCCAGTACTTC. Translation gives CASSHRVQETQYF.

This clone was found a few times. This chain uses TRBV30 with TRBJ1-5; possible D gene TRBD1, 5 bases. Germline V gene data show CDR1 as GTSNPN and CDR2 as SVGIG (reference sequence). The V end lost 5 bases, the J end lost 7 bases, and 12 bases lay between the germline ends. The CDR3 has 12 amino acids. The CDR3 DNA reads TGTGCCTGGGCCCAGGGTTCCCAGCCCCAGCATTTT. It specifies CAWAQGSQPQHF.

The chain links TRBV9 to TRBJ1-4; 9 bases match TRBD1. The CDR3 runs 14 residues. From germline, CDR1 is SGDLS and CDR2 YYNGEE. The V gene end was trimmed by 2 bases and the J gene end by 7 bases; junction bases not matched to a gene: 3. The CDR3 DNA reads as TGTGCCAGCAGCGTGGGGGGACAGGGTGAAAAACTGTTTTTT. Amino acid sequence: CASSVGGQGEKLFF. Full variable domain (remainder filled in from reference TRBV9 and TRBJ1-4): DSGVTQTPKHLITATGQRVTLRCSPRSGDLSVYWYQQSLDQGLQFLIQYYNGEERAKGNILERFSAQQFPDLHSELNLSSLELGDSALYFCASSVGGQGEKLFFGSGTQLSVL.

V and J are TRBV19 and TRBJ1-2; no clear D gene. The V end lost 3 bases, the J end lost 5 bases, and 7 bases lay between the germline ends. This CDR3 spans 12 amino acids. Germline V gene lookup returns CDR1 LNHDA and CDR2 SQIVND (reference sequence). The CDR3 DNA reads TGTGCCAGTAGTATTCCCCCATATGGCTACACCTTC. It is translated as CASSIPPYGYTF.

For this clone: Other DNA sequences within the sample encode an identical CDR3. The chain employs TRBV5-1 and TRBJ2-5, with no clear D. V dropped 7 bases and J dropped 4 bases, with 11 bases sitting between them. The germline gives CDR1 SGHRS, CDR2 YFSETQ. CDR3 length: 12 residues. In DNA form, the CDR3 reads TGCGCCAGCTCCCTGCCGGGAGAGACCCAGTACTTC. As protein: CASSLPGETQYF.

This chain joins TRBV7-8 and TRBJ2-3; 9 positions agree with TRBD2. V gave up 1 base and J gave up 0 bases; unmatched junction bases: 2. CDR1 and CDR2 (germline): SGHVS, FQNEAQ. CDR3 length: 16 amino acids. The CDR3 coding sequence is TGTGCCAGCAGCTTAGGACTAGCGGCTAGCACAGATACGCAGTATTTT. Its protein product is CASSLGLAASTDTQYF.

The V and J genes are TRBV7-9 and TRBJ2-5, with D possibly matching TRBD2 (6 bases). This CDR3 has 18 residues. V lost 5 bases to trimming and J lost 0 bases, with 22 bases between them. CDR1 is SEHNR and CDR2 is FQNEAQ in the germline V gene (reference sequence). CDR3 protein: CASSQTRKTVPYQETQYF. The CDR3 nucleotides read TGTGCCAGCAGCCAGACTAGGAAAACGGTACCGTACCAAGAGACCCAGTACTTC. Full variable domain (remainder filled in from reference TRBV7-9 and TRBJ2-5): DTGVSQNPRHKITKRGQNVTFRCDPISEHNRLYWYRQTLGQGPEFLTYFQNEAQLEKSRLLSDRFSAERPKGSFSTLEIQRTEQGDSAMYLCASSQTRKTVPYQETQYFGPGTRLLVL.

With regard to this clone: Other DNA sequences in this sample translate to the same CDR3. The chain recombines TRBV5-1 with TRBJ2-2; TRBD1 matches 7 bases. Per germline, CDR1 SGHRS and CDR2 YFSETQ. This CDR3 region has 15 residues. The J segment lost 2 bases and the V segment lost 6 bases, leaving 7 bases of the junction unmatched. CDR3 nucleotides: TGCGCCAGCATTTCCGGGACAGCTAACACCGGGGAGCTGTTTTTT. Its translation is CASISGTANTGELFF.

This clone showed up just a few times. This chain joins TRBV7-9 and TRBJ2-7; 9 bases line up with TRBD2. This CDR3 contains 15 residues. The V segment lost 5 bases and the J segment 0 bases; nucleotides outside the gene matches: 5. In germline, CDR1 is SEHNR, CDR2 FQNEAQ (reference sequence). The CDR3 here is CASSDLAGHSYEQYF. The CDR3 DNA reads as TGTGCCAGCAGCGATCTAGCGGGACACTCCTACGAGCAGTACTTC.

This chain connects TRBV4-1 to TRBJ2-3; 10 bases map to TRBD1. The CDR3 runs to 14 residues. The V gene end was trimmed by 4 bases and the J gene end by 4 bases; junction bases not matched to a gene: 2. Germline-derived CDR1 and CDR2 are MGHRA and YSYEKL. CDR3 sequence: CASSLGQGSDTQYF. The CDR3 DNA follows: TGCGCCAGCAGCCTGGGACAGGGGTCAGATACGCAGTATTTT.

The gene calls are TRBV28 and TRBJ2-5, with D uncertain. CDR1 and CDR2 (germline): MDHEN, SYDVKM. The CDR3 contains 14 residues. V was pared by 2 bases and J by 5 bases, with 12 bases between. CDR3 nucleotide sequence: TGTGCCAGCAGTTTAAGAGGCTTCGGGGAGACCCAGTACTTC. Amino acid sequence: CASSLRGFGETQYF.

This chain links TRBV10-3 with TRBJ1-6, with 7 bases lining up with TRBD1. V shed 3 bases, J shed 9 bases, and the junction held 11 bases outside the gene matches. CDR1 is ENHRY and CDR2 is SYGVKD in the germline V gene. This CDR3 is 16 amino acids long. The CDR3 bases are TGTGCCATCAGTGATTCAGGGGGTCCAGGGGCTTCACCCCTCCACTTT. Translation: CAISDSGGPGASPLHF.

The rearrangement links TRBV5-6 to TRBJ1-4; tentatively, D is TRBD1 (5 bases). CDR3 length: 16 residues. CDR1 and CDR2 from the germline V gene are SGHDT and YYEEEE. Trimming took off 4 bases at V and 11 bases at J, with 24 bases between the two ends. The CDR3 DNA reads TGTGCCAGCAGCGGTTTCCCCGGGACGGAGAAAGGTAAACTGTTTTTT. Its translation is CASSGFPGTEKGKLFF.

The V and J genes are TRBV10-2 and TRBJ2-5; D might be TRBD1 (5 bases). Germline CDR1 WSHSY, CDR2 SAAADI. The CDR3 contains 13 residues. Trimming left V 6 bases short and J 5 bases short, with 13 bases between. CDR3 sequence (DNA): TGCGCCAGCAGCAGACAGATTGGGGAGACCCAGTACTTC. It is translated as CASSRQIGETQYF.